These 10 T cell receptor beta chains were sequenced from one sample in a study of Graves' ophthalmopathy and Graves' hyperthyroidism. Amplifying from RNA transcripts, the study obtained TCR beta CDR3 regions. Second-round multiplex PCR followed a first-round RT-PCR using HTBI primers. TCRdb reanalysed the multiplex PCR reads using MiXCR and keeps one entry per CDR3 protein. The sample has 200,000 to 250,000 distinct CDR3 sequences; around 30% are singletons. Sequencing was done on a sample of peripheral blood. The receptors were gathered from a man aged 45-65 years with Graves' ophthalmopathy.

This clonotype was recorded many times. The gene calls are TRBV28 and TRBJ1-1; no reliable D call. The germline CDR1 and CDR2 sequences are MDHEN and SYDVKM. Trimming left V 6 bases short and J 0 bases short, with 8 bases between. This CDR3 has 13 residues. The CDR3 spells CASRAPMNTEAFF. The CDR3 DNA is TGTGCCAGCAGGGCCCCCATGAACACTGAAGCTTTCTTT.

This clonotype was found a few times. The rearrangement joins TRBV6-5 to TRBJ1-2; TRBD1 agrees at 7 bases. CDR1 is MNHEY and CDR2 is SVGAGI in the germline V gene. V was clipped by 0 bases and J by 2 bases; unmatched bases: 0. The CDR3 contains 14 residues. CDR3 sequence reads: CASSYSGQNYGYTF. CDR3 DNA sequence: TGTGCCAGCAGTTACTCGGGACAGAACTATGGCTACACCTTC.

This clonotype came up many times. The chain is built from TRBV7-9 and TRBJ1-2; 7 bases are shared with TRBD1. The CDR3 has 15 amino acids. Germline trimming cut 7 bases from V and 3 bases from J; bases unmatched to any gene: 11. CDR1 and CDR2 from the germline V gene are SEHNR and FQNEAQ (reference sequence). CDR3 amino acids: CASNRQDRDYYGYTF. As DNA, the CDR3 is TGTGCCAGCAATCGGCAAGACAGGGATTACTATGGCTACACCTTC.

This chain uses TRBV30 with TRBJ2-7; 8 bases fit TRBD2. Germline V gives CDR1 GTSNPN, CDR2 SVGIG (reference sequence). The CDR3 spans 13 residues. J lost 4 bases, V lost 1 base, and 3 bases had no gene match. DNA for the CDR3: TGTGCCTGGAGTGCGGGAGGGCCATACGAGCAGTACTTC. Residues: CAWSAGGPYEQYF.

The chain employs TRBV6-5 and TRBJ1-2; no firm D call. This CDR3 spans 16 amino acids. Trimming pared 7 bases from V and 0 bases from J, leaving 18 bases between. From germline, CDR1 is MNHEY and CDR2 SVGAGI. The CDR3 DNA reads as TGTGCCAGCAAGATTCTCGACACTTTAGCTAACTATGGCTACACCTTC. Encoded protein: CASKILDTLANYGYTF.

This clonotype was observed a handful of times. This chain links TRBV7-3 with TRBJ2-2; the D is unclear. The CDR3 contains 12 residues. The ends were cut back, 4 bases at V and 7 bases at J, with 7 bases in the middle. From germline, CDR1 is SGHTA and CDR2 FQGTGA. The CDR3 sequence: CASSSDSGELFF. CDR3 in DNA: TGTGCCAGCAGCTCCGATAGCGGGGAGCTGTTTTTT. Complete variable domain (other parts from reference TRBV7-3 and TRBJ2-2): GAGVSQTPSNKVTEKGKYVELRCDPISGHTALYWYRQSLGQGPEFLIYFQGTGAADDSGLPNDRFFAVRPEGSVSTLKIQRTERGDSAVYLCASSSDSGELFFGEGSRLTVL.

This clonotype was seen ten or more times. This chain uses TRBV6-1 with TRBJ2-5, with D tentatively TRBD2 (5 bases). V was shortened by 3 bases and J by 5 bases, with 7 bases between the two germline ends. The CDR3 has 12 residues. The germline V gene has CDR1 MNHNS and CDR2 SASEGT. The CDR3 is CASSEQRETQYF. The CDR3 bases are TGTGCCAGCAGTGAGCAGCGGGAGACCCAGTACTTC.

This clonotype occurred a few times. The J gene is TRBJ1-1, the V gene TRBV12-3 or TRBV12-4; D not resolved. V lost 3 bases, J lost 1 base, and 9 bases lay in between. This CDR3 is built from 14 residues. The CDR3 DNA reads TGTGCCAGCAGTTTCCGTAGAGCGAACACTGAAGCTTTCTTT. It codes for CASSFRRANTEAFF.

This clonotype has a count of ten or more. The genes are TRBV6-2 or TRBV6-3 and TRBJ2-2; 9 bases are a match to TRBD2. Trimming cost V 6 bases and J 0 bases; bases outside gene matches: 8. This CDR3 has 17 residues. From germline, CDR1 is MNHEY and CDR2 SVGEGT. The CDR3 DNA follows: TGTGCCAGCAGCCTTGCGCGGGAGGGCTCGAACACCGGGGAGCTGTTTTTT. Translation gives CASSLAREGSNTGELFF.

This clonotype was found many times. CDR3 nucleotides: TGTGCCAGCAGCGGTAACAGGGTGAACACTGAAGCTTTCTTT. This translates into CASSGNRVNTEAFF. This chain joins TRBV5-4 and TRBJ1-1; D may be TRBD1 (6 bases). Germline V gives CDR1 SGHNT, CDR2 YYREEE (reference sequence). The ends were cut back, 4 bases at V and 0 bases at J, with 10 bases in the middle. The CDR3 extends over 14 amino acids.